The present T cell receptor (beta chain) was sequenced within a study of CD8 T cells in ankylosing spondylitis. Molecular-barcoded quantitative 5'-RACE produced these TCR beta libraries. TCRdb used MiXCR to reprocess the 5' RACE reads, holding one entry per CDR3 protein. This sample has around 90,000 distinct CDR3 sequences, with about 27% found just once. The germline CDR1 and CDR2 sequences are MGHRA and YSYEKL. V dropped 2 bases and J dropped 6; count of bases not matched to a gene: 6. There are 15 residues in the CDR3. The chain employs TRBV4-1 and TRBJ1-4; 7 nucleotides line up with TRBD1. Sequencing input: blood, either unsorted or a sorted T cell fraction (not recorded which). The clonotype was recovered from a male donor with ankylosing spondylitis or in good health (not recorded which). The CDR3 DNA follows: TGCGCCAGCAGCCAATCCGGGACAGCTTATGAAAAACTGTTTTTT. Translated: CASSQSGTAYEKLFF.